This T cell receptor (beta chain) was recovered during a study of control samples from healthy donors and cancer patients. Sequencing was performed with immunoSEQ multiplex PCR; in TCRdb, only in-frame clones are kept and a portion is missing. The sample contains 150,000 or so clones, over 85% of which appear only once. Germline V gives CDR1 ENHRY, CDR2 SYGVKD. The ends were cut back, 0 bases at V and 4 bases at J, with 10 bases in the middle. The CDR3 is made up of 15 amino acids. The source of this sequence is a man aged 40-50 years in good health. What was sequenced was blood. This chain uses TRBV10-3 with TRBJ1-5; D is unclear. The CDR3 nucleotides read TGTGCCATCAGTGAGTCGAGGTCGGGGAATCAGCCCCAGCATTTT. Its translation: CAISESRSGNQPQHF.